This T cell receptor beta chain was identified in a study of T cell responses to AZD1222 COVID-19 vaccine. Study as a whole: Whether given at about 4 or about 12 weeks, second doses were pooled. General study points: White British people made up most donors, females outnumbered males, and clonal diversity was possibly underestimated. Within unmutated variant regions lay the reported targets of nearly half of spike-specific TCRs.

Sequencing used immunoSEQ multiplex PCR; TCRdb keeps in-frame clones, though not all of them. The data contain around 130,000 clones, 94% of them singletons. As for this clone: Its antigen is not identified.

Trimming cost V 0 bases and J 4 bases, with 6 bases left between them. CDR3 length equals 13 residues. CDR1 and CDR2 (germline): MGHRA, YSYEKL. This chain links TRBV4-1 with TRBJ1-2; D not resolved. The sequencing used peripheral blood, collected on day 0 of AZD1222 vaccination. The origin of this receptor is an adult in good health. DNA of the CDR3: TGCGCCAGCAGCCAAGATAAGACCTATGGCTACACCTTC. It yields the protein CASSQDKTYGYTF.